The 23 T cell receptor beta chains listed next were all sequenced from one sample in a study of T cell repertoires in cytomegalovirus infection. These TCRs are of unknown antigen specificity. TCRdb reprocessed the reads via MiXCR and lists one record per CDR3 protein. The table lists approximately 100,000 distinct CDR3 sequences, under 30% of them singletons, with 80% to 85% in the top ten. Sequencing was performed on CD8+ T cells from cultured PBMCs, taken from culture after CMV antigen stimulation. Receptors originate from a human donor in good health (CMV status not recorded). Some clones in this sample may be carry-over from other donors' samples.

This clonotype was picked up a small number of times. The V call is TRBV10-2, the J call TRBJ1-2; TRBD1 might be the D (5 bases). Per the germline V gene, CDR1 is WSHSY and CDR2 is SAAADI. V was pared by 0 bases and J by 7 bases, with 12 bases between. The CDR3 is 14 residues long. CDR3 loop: CASSESSGLGGYTF. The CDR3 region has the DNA TGCGCCAGCAGTGAGTCGTCAGGGCTGGGTGGCTACACCTTC.

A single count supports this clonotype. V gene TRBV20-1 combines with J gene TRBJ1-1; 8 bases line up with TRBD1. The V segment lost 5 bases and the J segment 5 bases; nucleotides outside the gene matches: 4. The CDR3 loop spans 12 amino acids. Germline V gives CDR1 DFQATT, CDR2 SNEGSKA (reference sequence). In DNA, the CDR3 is TGCAGTGCTTCCACAGGGGGAACTGAAGCTTTCTTT. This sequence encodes CSASTGGTEAFF.

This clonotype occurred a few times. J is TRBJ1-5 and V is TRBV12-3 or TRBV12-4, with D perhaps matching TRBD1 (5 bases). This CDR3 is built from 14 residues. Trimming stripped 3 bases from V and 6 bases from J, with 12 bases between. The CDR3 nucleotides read TGTGCCAGCAGTTTTTACAGGATCGGTCAGCCCCAGCATTTT. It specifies CASSFYRIGQPQHF.

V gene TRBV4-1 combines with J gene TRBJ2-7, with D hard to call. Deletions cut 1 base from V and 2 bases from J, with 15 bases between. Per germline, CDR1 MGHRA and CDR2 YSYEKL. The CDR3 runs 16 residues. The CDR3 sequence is CASSQVAGRSPYEQYF. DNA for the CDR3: TGCGCCAGCAGCCAAGTCGCCGGCAGGTCCCCCTACGAGCAGTACTTC.

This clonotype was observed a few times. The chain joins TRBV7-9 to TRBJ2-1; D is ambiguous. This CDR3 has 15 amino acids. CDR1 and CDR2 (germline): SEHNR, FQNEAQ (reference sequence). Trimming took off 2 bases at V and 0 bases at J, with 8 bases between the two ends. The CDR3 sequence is CASSLLLSSYNEQFF. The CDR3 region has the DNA TGTGCCAGCAGCTTATTACTTTCCTCCTACAATGAGCAGTTCTTC. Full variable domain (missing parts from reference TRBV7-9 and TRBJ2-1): DTGVSQNPRHKITKRGQNVTFRCDPISEHNRLYWYRQTLGQGPEFLTYFQNEAQLEKSRLLSDRFSAERPKGSFSTLEIQRTEQGDSAMYLCASSLLLSSYNEQFFGPGTRLTVL.

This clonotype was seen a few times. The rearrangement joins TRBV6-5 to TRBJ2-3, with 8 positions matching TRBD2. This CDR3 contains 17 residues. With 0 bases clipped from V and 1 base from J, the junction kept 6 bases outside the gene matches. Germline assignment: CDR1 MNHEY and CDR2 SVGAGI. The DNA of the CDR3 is TGTGCCAGCAGTTACTCGAGAGCGGGGGCCGGCACAGATACGCAGTATTTT. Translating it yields CASSYSRAGAGTDTQYF.

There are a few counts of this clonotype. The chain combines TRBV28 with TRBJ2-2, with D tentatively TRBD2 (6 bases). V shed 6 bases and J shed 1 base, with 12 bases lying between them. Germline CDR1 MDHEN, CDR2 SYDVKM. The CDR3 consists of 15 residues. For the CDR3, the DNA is TGTGCCAGCAGCCCCCGACTAGAGAACACCGGGGAGCTGTTTTTT. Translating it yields CASSPRLENTGELFF.

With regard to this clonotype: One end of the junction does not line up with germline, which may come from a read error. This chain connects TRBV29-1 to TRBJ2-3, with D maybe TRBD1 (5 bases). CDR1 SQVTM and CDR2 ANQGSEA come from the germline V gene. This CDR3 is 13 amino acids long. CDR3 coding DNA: TGCTCAGCGTTCCCAGGGTTCACAGATACGCAGTTTTTT. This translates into CSAFPGFTDTQFF.

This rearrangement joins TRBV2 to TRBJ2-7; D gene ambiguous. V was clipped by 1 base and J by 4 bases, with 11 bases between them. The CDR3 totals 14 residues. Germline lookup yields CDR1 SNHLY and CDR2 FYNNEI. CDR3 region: CASSEGSAVYEQYF. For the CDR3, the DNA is TGTGCCAGCAGTGAAGGGTCGGCAGTATACGAGCAGTACTTC.

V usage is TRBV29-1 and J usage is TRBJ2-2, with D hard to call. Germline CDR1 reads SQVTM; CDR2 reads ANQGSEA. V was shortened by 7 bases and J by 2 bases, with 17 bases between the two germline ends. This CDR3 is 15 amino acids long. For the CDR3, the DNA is TGCAGCGGATTAAGTGGAGCCCGAAACACCGGGGAGCTGTTTTTT. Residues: CSGLSGARNTGELFF.

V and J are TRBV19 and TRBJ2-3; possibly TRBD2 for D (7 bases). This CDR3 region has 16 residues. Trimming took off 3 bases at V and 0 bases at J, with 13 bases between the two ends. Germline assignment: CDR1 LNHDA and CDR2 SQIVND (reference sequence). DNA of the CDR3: TGTGCCAGTAGTATGGGTGGCGGGGGCAGCACAGATACGCAGTATTTT. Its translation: CASSMGGGGSTDTQYF.

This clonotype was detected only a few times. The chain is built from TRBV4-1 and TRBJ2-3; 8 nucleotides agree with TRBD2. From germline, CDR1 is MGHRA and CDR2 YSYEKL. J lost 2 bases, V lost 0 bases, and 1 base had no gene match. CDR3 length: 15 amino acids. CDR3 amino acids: CASSQEAGATDTQYF. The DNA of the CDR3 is TGCGCCAGCAGCCAAGAAGCGGGGGCCACAGATACGCAGTATTTT.

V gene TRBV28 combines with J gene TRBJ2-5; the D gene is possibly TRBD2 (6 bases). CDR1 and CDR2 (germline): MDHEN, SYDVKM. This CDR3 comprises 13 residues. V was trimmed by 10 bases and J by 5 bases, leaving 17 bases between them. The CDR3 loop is CAIQTGGTETQYF. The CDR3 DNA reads TGTGCCATCCAAACTGGCGGGACCGAGACCCAGTACTTC.

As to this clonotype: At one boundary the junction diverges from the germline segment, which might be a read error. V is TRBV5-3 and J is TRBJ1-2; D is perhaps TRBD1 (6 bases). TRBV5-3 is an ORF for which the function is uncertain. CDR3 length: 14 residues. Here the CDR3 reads CASSLVGAGDGYTF. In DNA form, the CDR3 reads TGTGCCAGCAGCTTAGTGGGTGCAGGGGATGGCTACACCTTC.

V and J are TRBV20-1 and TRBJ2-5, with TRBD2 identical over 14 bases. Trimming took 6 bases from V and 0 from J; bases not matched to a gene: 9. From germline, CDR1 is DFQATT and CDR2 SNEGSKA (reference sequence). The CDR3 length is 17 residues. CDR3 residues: CSAETRLAGGYQETQYF. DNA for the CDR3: TGCAGTGCCGAGACCCGACTAGCGGGGGGGTACCAAGAGACCCAGTACTTC.

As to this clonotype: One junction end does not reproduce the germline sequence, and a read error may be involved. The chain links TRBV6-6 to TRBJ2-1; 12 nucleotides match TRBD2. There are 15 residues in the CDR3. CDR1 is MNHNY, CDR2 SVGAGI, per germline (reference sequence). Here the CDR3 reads CTSSPPGLAGNEQFF. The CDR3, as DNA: TGTACCAGCAGCCCCCCCGGACTAGCGGGAAATGAGCAGTTCTTC.

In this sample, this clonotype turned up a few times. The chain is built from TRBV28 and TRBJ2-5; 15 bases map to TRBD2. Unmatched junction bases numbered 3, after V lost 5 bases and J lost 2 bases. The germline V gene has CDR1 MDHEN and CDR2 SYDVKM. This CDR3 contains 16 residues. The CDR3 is CASSRTSGGDQETQYF. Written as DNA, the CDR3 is TGTGCCAGCAGTCGGACTAGCGGGGGGGATCAAGAGACCCAGTACTTC.

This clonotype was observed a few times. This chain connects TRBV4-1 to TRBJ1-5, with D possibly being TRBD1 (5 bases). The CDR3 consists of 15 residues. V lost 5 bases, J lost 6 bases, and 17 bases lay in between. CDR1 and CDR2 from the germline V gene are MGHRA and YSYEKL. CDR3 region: CASSSRQGSGQPQHF. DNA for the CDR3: TGCGCCAGCAGCTCAAGGCAGGGTTCGGGTCAGCCCCAGCATTTT.

CDR3 nucleotides: TGTGCCACGGGAGACAGGGTAGGCAATGAGCAGTTCTTC. Residues: CATGDRVGNEQFF. The chain links TRBV15 to TRBJ2-1; TRBD1 agrees at 7 bases. CDR1 is LNHNV and CDR2 is YYDKDF in the germline V gene (reference sequence). V dropped 9 bases and J dropped 6; count of bases not matched to a gene: 8. There are 13 residues in the CDR3.

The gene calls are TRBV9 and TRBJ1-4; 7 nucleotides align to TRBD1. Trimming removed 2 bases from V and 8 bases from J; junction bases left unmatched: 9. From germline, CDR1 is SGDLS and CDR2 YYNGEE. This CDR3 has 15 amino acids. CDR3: CASSVSTGQGEKLFF. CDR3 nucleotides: TGTGCCAGCAGCGTCTCGACAGGGCAAGGGGAAAAACTGTTTTTT. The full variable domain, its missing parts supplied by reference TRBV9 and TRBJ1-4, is DSGVTQTPKHLITATGQRVTLRCSPRSGDLSVYWYQQSLDQGLQFLIQYYNGEERAKGNILERFSAQQFPDLHSELNLSSLELGDSALYFCASSVSTGQGEKLFFGSGTQLSVL.

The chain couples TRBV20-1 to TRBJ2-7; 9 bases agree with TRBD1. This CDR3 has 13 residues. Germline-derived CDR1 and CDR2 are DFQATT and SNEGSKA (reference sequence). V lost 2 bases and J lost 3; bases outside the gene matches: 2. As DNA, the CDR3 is TGCAGTGCTAGATGGGACAGGGACTACGAGCAGTACTTC. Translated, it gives CSARWDRDYEQYF.

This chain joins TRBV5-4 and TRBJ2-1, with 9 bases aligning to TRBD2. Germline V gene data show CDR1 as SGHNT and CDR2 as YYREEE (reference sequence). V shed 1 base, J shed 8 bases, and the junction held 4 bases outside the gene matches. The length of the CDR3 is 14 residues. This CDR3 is CASSLFTSGHEQFF. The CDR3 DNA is TGTGCCAGCAGCTTGTTTACTAGCGGGCATGAGCAGTTCTTC. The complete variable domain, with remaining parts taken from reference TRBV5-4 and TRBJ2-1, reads ETGVTQSPTHLIKTRGQQVTLRCSSQSGHNTVSWYQQALGQGPQFIFQYYREEENGRGNFPPRFSGLQFPNYSSELNVNALELDDSALYLCASSLFTSGHEQFFGPGTRLTVL.

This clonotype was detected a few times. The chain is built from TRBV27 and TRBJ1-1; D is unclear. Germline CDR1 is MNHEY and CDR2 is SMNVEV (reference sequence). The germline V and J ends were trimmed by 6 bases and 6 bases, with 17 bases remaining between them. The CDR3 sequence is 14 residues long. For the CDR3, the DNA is TGTGCCAGCAGCCCCCTAGATCCGCTGTCTGAAGCTTTCTTT. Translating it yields CASSPLDPLSEAFF.